Following are 10 T cell receptor beta chains from one sample sequenced in a study of shared clonotypes between healthy human individuals. Assay used: immunoSEQ multiplex PCR; TCRdb lists only in-frame clones, some missing. The sample has a few million clones, around nine tenths seen once; the top ten hold roughly 0.15%. The sample comprised naive CD4+ T cells sorted from blood. The subset denotes: CD45RA+ positively selected. These receptors all come from a young man in good health.

The chain employs TRBV29-1 and TRBJ2-1; 10 positions match TRBD2. V was clipped by 6 bases and J by 9 bases; unmatched bases: 8. Germline V lookup: CDR1 SQVTM, CDR2 ANQGSEA. The CDR3 contains 13 residues. The CDR3 here is CSVRAGGPPEQFF. CDR3 coding DNA: TGCAGCGTCCGAGCGGGGGGGCCTCCTGAGCAGTTCTTC.

V gene TRBV5-1 combines with J gene TRBJ2-5, with a possible D match to TRBD2 (6 bases). Per germline, CDR1 SGHRS and CDR2 YFSETQ. Trimming pared 1 base from V and 2 bases from J, leaving 12 bases between. The CDR3 extends over 15 amino acids. CDR3 nucleotide sequence: TGCGCCAGCAGCTTGATCCCGGGACTGCAAGAGACCCAGTACTTC. It encodes CASSLIPGLQETQYF.

This clone was picked up a small number of times. The same CDR3 can be traced to other DNA sequences in this sample. J is TRBJ2-2 and V is TRBV9; D unclear. Trimming took 0 bases from V and 0 from J, leaving 6 bases between them. CDR3 size: 15 residues. Germline CDR1 reads SGDLS; CDR2 reads YYNGEE. As DNA, the CDR3 is TGTGCCAGCAGCGTAGCTAGTCCGAACACCGGGGAGCTGTTTTTT. This gives the protein CASSVASPNTGELFF.

The chain couples TRBV18 to TRBJ1-6; D not certain. The CDR3 has 17 amino acids. Germline V gene sequence: CDR1 KGHSH, CDR2 LQKENI. Trimming shortened V by 6 bases and J by 0 bases, and 15 bases separated the two germline ends. CDR3 sequence reads: CASSPAGSSSYNSPLHF. The CDR3 coding sequence is TGTGCCAGCTCGCCTGCCGGGTCGAGCTCCTATAATTCACCCCTCCACTTT.

This chain's CDR3 is CASSLYRGPYEQYF. The DNA for the CDR3 is TGTGCCAGCAGTCTATACAGGGGCCCCTACGAGCAGTACTTC. This sequence joins TRBV6-5 and TRBJ2-7; 7 bases line up with TRBD1. Looked up from germline, CDR1 is MNHEY and CDR2 is SVGAGI. V was pared by 5 bases and J by 2 bases, with 6 bases of the junction left unmatched. CDR3 length: 14 residues.

The V call is TRBV6-1, the J call TRBJ2-7, with TRBD1 identical over 8 bases. Looked up from germline, CDR1 is MNHNS and CDR2 is SASEGT. There are 15 residues in the CDR3. Losses at the gene ends were 5 bases for V and 5 bases for J; bases not matched to a gene: 11. CDR3 amino acids: CASSTRDRRTHEQYF. The DNA of the CDR3 is TGTGCCAGCAGTACCCGGGACAGGAGGACCCACGAGCAGTACTTC.

This clone has just one count. This rearrangement joins TRBV15 to TRBJ1-4; no clear D gene. CDR1 LNHNV and CDR2 YYDKDF come from the germline V gene (reference sequence). The CDR3 is 17 residues long. Trimming took 1 base from V and 0 from J, leaving 12 bases between them. This CDR3 reads CATSRGTPSTTNEKLFF. As DNA, the CDR3 is TGTGCCACCAGCAGAGGGACCCCTTCAACAACTAATGAAAAACTGTTTTTT.

This clone was found a few times. V and J are TRBV30 and TRBJ1-1, with 9 positions matching TRBD1. The ends lost 7 bases at V and 5 bases at J; junction bases unmatched: 2. Germline assignment: CDR1 GTSNPN and CDR2 SVGIG (reference sequence). This CDR3 has 11 residues. DNA of the CDR3: TGTGCCTCCGGACAGGGGACTGAAGCTTTCTTT. Residues: CASGQGTEAFF.

This clone was counted once. V is TRBV2 and J is TRBJ2-1; 9 bases line up with TRBD2. CDR1 is SNHLY, CDR2 FYNNEI, per germline. Germline trimming cut 5 bases from V and 8 bases from J; bases unmatched to any gene: 1. CDR3 size: 12 residues. Here the CDR3 reads CASSRLADEQFF. The CDR3 region has the DNA TGTGCCAGCAGTCGACTAGCGGATGAGCAGTTCTTC.

The rearrangement links TRBV30 to TRBJ2-7; D remains unclear. The CDR3 spans 14 residues. V was pared by 4 bases and J by 7 bases, with 20 bases between. The germline gives CDR1 GTSNPN, CDR2 SVGIG (reference sequence). The CDR3 DNA follows: TGTGCCTGGAATGCTCAGCGTCCCTTGGGGGAGCAGTACTTC. It yields the protein CAWNAQRPLGEQYF. The full variable domain, with the rest looked up from reference TRBV30 and TRBJ2-7, is SQTIHQWPATLVQPVGSPLSLECTVEGTSNPNLYWYRQAAGRGLQLLFYSVGIGQISSEVPQNLSASRPQDRQFILSSKKLLLSDSGFYLCAWNAQRPLGEQYFGPGTRLTVT.